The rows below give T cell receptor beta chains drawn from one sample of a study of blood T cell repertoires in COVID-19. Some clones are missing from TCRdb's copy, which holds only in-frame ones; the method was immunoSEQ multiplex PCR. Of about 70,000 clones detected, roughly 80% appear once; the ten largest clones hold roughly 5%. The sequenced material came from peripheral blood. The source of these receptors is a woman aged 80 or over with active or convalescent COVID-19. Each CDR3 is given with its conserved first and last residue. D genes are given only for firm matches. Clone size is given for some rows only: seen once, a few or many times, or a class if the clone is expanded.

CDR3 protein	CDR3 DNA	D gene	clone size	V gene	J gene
CASASGGTNQPQHF	TGTGCCAGCGCTAGCGGGGGTACCAATCAGCCCCAGCATTTT	.	.	TRBV2	TRBJ1-5
CATSGREAQPQHF	TGTGCCACCAGTGGCCGGGAGGCACAGCCCCAGCATTTT	.	.	TRBV24-1	TRBJ1-5
CAISESGQGTGGYTF	TGTGCCATCAGTGAGTCTGGACAGGGGACTGGCGGCTACACCTTC	TRBD1	.	TRBV10-3	TRBJ1-2
CASSLRGGYTF	TGTGCCAGCAGCTTGCGGGGCGGCTACACCTTC	.	.	TRBV7-2	TRBJ1-2
CASRDRDSSYEQYF	TGTGCCAGCAGGGACCGGGACAGCTCCTACGAGCAGTACTTC	TRBD1	.	TRBV2	TRBJ2-7
CATSSRVGVDEQYF	TGTGCCACCAGTTCCAGGGTAGGAGTCGACGAGCAGTACTTC	.	.	TRBV15	TRBJ2-7
CASSQGTSGTETQYF	TGTGCCAGCAGCCAAGGGACTAGCGGGACCGAGACCCAGTACTTC	TRBD2	.	TRBV3-1/TRBV3-2	TRBJ2-5
CSSVSGTGFLNEQFF	TGCAGTTCCGTCTCCGGGACAGGGTTTTTGAATGAGCAGTTCTTC	TRBD1	.	TRBV29-1	TRBJ2-1
CASSLGEGQETQYF	TGCGCCAGCAGCTTGGGGGAGGGACAAGAGACCCAGTACTTC	TRBD2	.	TRBV5-1	TRBJ2-5
CASRPGQGGPDTQYF	TGTGCAAGTCGCCCTGGACAGGGGGGACCAGATACGCAGTATTTT	.	few	TRBV12-2	TRBJ2-3
CASRVVWGRSYEQYF	TGTGCCAGCAGAGTCGTGTGGGGCCGGTCCTACGAGCAGTACTTC	.	once	TRBV11-2	TRBJ2-7
CASRPTASFSGNTIYF	TGTGCCAGTAGACCGACAGCCTCCTTCTCTGGAAACACCATATATTTT	.	.	TRBV19	TRBJ1-3
CASSLLADINNEQFF	TGTGCCAGCAGCCTACTAGCGGATATTAACAATGAGCAGTTCTTC	TRBD2	.	TRBV27	TRBJ2-1
CASSSGQGGSPHGYTF	TGCGCCAGCAGCTCCGGACAGGGAGGATCCCCACATGGCTACACCTTC	TRBD1	.	TRBV5-1	TRBJ1-2
CSPSSNYGYTF	TGCAGTCCTTCCTCTAACTATGGCTACACCTTC	.	.	TRBV20-1	TRBJ1-2
CASSIGRGYVTDTQYF	TGTGCCAGTAGTATCGGGCGGGGGTATGTCACAGATACGCAGTATTTT	TRBD2	.	TRBV19	TRBJ2-3
CASRGGTSADTQYF	TGCGCCAGCCGAGGGGGTACCAGCGCAGATACGCAGTATTTT	.	.	TRBV23-1	TRBJ2-3
CASSVGVGQYEQYF	TGTGCCAGCAGCGTAGGAGTGGGGCAGTACGAGCAGTACTTC	.	.	TRBV9	TRBJ2-7
CASSLNAGIADTQYF	TGTGCCAGCAGCTTAAATGCGGGAATCGCAGATACGCAGTATTTT	.	once	TRBV7-2	TRBJ2-3
CASSSGTGALEANVLTF	TGTGCCAGCAGCTCTGGGACAGGGGCCCTTGAGGCCAACGTCCTGACTTTC	TRBD1	.	TRBV13	TRBJ2-6
CAWSVWFGGGPEETQYF	TGTGCCTGGAGTGTTTGGTTTGGCGGGGGCCCGGAAGAGACCCAGTACTTC	.	.	TRBV30	TRBJ2-5
CASIIQGTYGYTF	TGTGCCAGCATCATACAGGGGACCTATGGCTACACCTTC	TRBD1	.	TRBV7-9	TRBJ1-2
CASSLLDGSEQFF	TGTGCCAGCAGCCTCCTAGACGGGAGTGAGCAGTTCTTC	.	.	TRBV7-9	TRBJ2-1
CASSQDPGQSYEQYF	TGCGCCAGCAGCCAAGACCCCGGACAGTCCTACGAGCAGTACTTC	.	.	TRBV4-1	TRBJ2-7
CASTLEEGQGAKSSYEQYF	TGTGCCAGCACCCTCGAAGAGGGACAGGGCGCAAAGAGCTCCTACGAGCAGTACTTC	TRBD1	.	TRBV28	TRBJ2-7
CAISESGAEQYF	TGTGCCATCAGTGAGTCGGGAGCCGAGCAGTACTTC	.	.	TRBV10-3	TRBJ2-7
CASSLVFRGNSPLHF	TGTGCCAGCAGCTTAGTCTTCAGGGGGAATTCACCCCTCCACTTT	TRBD1	.	TRBV7-2	TRBJ1-6
CASARDSAYEQYF	TGTGCCAGCGCCCGGGACAGCGCTTACGAGCAGTACTTC	TRBD1	few	TRBV6-1	TRBJ2-7
CSVGGGDRMGYTF	TGCAGCGTTGGTGGCGGGGACCGGATGGGCTACACCTTC	.	.	TRBV29-1	TRBJ1-2
CASRNRVSGSPLHF	TGTGCCAGCAGGAACAGGGTCTCTGGTTCACCCCTCCACTTT	.	.	TRBV28	TRBJ1-6
CASSQDWGDTEAFF	TGTGCCAGCAGCCAAGATTGGGGCGACACTGAAGCTTTCTTT	.	.	TRBV14	TRBJ1-1
CASSPKGAGETQYF	TGTGCCAGCTCACCGAAGGGGGCCGGGGAGACCCAGTACTTC	TRBD1	.	TRBV18	TRBJ2-5
CAWSVPTGTYEQYF	TGTGCCTGGAGTGTTCCAACCGGTACCTACGAGCAGTACTTC	.	.	TRBV30	TRBJ2-7
CASRRDTQNSYNEQFF	TGTGCCAGTAGACGGGACACCCAGAACTCCTACAATGAGCAGTTCTTC	.	once	TRBV19	TRBJ2-1
CASSPFTGNTEAFF	TGTGCCAGTAGCCCATTTACAGGGAACACTGAAGCTTTCTTT	.	.	TRBV19	TRBJ1-1
CASSARAGGTYEQYF	TGTGCCAGCAGCGCCCGAGCGGGAGGGACCTACGAGCAGTACTTC	TRBD2	.	TRBV9	TRBJ2-7
CASSLAASGRNNEQFF	TGTGCCAGCAGCTTAGCTGCTAGCGGGCGAAACAATGAGCAGTTCTTC	TRBD2	few	TRBV7-9	TRBJ2-1
CASSQVPPMRQFF	TGCGCCAGCAGCCAAGTCCCCCCAATGAGGCAGTTCTTC	.	.	TRBV4-1	TRBJ2-1
CASSLLAGTDTQYF	TGTGCCAGCAGTTTACTAGCGGGCACAGATACGCAGTATTTT	TRBD2	.	TRBV6-6	TRBJ2-3